This is a list of T cell receptor beta chains from one sample in a study of CD8+ T cells in alopecia areata. Profiled with immunoSEQ multiplex PCR; TCRdb holds only in-frame clones, not every one. The table includes about 92,000 clones, around 44% detected once. Source: CD8+ T cells sorted from blood, taken at week 24, from a patient treated with tofacitinib. These receptors all stem from a human donor with alopecia areata. Each CDR3 is given with its conserved first and last residue. Each record gives: clone size, J gene, V gene, D gene, CDR3 DNA, CDR3 protein. D genes are given only for firm matches. Clone sizes are given selectively: once, few, many, or a class where the clone is expanded.

NA	TRBJ2-5	TRBV4-1	NA	TGCGCCAGCAGTCAGTGGGGAGGTCGAGAGGCAGAGACCCAGTACTTC	CASSQWGGREAETQYF
few	TRBJ2-3	TRBV9	NA	TGTGCCAGCAGCCTCGGACTCGATACGCAGTATTTT	CASSLGLDTQYF
few	TRBJ1-1	TRBV7-9	TRBD1	TGTGCCAGCAGCTCACCAGGGGGAATGGGGACTGAAGCTTTCTTT	CASSSPGGMGTEAFF
NA	TRBJ2-3	TRBV29-1	TRBD1	TGCAGCGTGGAGGACAGGGGGATTGGATGGCCAGATACGCAGTATTTT	CSVEDRGIGWPDTQYF
NA	TRBJ2-5	TRBV14	NA	TGTGCCAGCCGGACGGGCCGCACCCAGTACTTC	CASRTGRTQYF
NA	TRBJ2-7	TRBV11-2	NA	TGTGCCAGCAGCTTTGGCGGGATACCCTCCTACGAGCAGTACTTC	CASSFGGIPSYEQYF
NA	TRBJ1-5	TRBV27	TRBD1	TGTGCCAGCAGCCGGCTGGGACAGGAAAATAGCAATCAGCCCCAGCATTTT	CASSRLGQENSNQPQHF
NA	TRBJ2-5	TRBV12-5	NA	TGTGCTAGTGGTTTGGGAGTTTCGTGGGACGGAGATTCCGCGTACCAAGAGACCCAGTACTTC	CASGLGVSWDGDSAYQETQYF
few	TRBJ1-3	TRBV7-9	TRBD1	TGTGCCAGCAGCCCCCCTCTGGAAGGGGGCGGATCTGGAAACACCATATATTTT	CASSPPLEGGGSGNTIYF
few	TRBJ1-2	TRBV29-1	NA	TGCAGCGCCGCCGGAATCTATGGCTACACCTTC	CSAAGIYGYTF
few	TRBJ2-1	TRBV27	NA	TGTGCCAGCAGTCCAGGGGCGGGAGAGGGCAATGAGCAGTTCTTC	CASSPGAGEGNEQFF
NA	TRBJ2-3	TRBV7-9	TRBD2	TGTGCCAGCAGCACTATAAGGCGGGAGCGATCAGATACGCAGTATTTT	CASSTIRRERSDTQYF
NA	TRBJ2-7	TRBV7-8	NA	TGTGCCAGCAGTCACATTAGGCAGGACGAGCAGTACTTC	CASSHIRQDEQYF
many	TRBJ2-1	TRBV2	TRBD2	TGTGCCAGCAGGGATGGGACTACCTACAATGAGCAGTTCTTC	CASRDGTTYNEQFF
few	TRBJ2-7	TRBV7-8	NA	TGTGCCAGCAGCCCCGCGGACTACCTCAGCCACGAGCAGTACTTC	CASSPADYLSHEQYF
NA	TRBJ1-1	TRBV9	NA	TGTGCCAGCAGCGCCCCGCGGTCGGGGGGCTTGAACACTGAAGCTTTCTTT	CASSAPRSGGLNTEAFF
NA	TRBJ2-3	TRBV29-1	TRBD2	TGCAGCGTTGAAGGGACTAGCGGGATAGCCGACGGTACGCAGTATTTT	CSVEGTSGIADGTQYF
NA	TRBJ2-3	TRBV9	NA	TGTGCCAGCGGAGTGGGGGGTGCAGATACGCAGTATTTT	CASGVGGADTQYF
once	TRBJ2-7	TRBV11-2	TRBD1	TGTGCCAGCAGTCCCGGGACAGGCCCTTTCTACGAGCAGTACTTC	CASSPGTGPFYEQYF
NA	TRBJ2-5	TRBV6-5	NA	TGTGCCAGCGGCCCTATGGCCCAGTACTTC	CASGPMAQYF
NA	TRBJ2-7	TRBV29-1	NA	TGCAGCGTTGTCCCGGCAGGGGTGTACGAGCAGTACTTC	CSVVPAGVYEQYF
NA	TRBJ2-7	TRBV4-1	NA	TGCGCCAGCAGCCAAAACTACAGGGACCCCTACGAGCAGTACTTC	CASSQNYRDPYEQYF
NA	TRBJ2-1	TRBV5-6	NA	TGTGCCAGCAGCCGCCCCCCCACAGGGTACAATGAGCAGTTCTTC	CASSRPPTGYNEQFF
NA	TRBJ2-5	TRBV28	NA	TGTGCCAGCAGTTTTGGCGGATCCCAAGAGACCCAGTACTTC	CASSFGGSQETQYF
NA	TRBJ2-5	TRBV5-1	NA	TGCGCCAGCAGCTCACCTACTAATGAAGAGACCCAGTACTTC	CASSSPTNEETQYF
few	TRBJ2-7	TRBV30	NA	TGTGCCTGGAACTTCTACGAGCAGTACTTC	CAWNFYEQYF
NA	TRBJ2-5	TRBV23-1	TRBD1	TGCGCCAGCAGTCAACCGGGACAGGGTCTATCAGGAGAGACCCAGTACTTC	CASSQPGQGLSGETQYF
NA	TRBJ2-7	TRBV30	TRBD1	TGCGCCTGGAGTGTCCGGACAGGATACCTCTACGAGCAGTACTTC	CAWSVRTGYLYEQYF
NA	TRBJ1-1	TRBV9	NA	TGTGCCAGCAGCGTACGGGGGGTTGGCACTGAAGCTTTCTTT	CASSVRGVGTEAFF
few	TRBJ1-1	TRBV6-6	TRBD1	TGTGCCAGCAGTTACGGGACAGGGAACACTGAAGCTTTCTTT	CASSYGTGNTEAFF